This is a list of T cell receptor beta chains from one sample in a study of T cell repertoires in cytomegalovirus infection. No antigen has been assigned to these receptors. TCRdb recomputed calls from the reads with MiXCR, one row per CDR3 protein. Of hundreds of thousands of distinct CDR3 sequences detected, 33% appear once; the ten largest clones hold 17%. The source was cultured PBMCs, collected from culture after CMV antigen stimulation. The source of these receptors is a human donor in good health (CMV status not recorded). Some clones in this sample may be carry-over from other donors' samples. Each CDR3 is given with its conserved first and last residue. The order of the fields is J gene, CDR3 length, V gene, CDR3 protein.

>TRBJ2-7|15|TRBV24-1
CATSDPGRGNYEQYF
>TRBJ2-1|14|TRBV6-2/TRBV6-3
CASIRQGVHNEQFF
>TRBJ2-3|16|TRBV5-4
CASSSGTSGTADTQYF
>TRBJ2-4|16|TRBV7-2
CASSPLWGGAKNIQYF
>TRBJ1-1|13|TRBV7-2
CASSTLQNTEAFF
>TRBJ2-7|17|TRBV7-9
CASSPVEGREGHYEQYF
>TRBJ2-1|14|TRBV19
CASRGPGRINEQFF
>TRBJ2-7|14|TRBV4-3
CASSPRQGVSEQYF
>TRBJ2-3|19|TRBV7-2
CASSLALLAGSLNTDTQYF
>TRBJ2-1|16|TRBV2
CASRYKGWERENEQFF